This entry lists 13 T cell receptor beta chains sequenced from one sample in a study of blood T cell repertoires in COVID-19. Clones were read by immunoSEQ multiplex PCR, and TCRdb kept only the in-frame ones, dropping some. This sample has tens of thousands of clones, with around 90% found just once. Material for sequencing was peripheral blood. Receptor source: a human donor with active COVID-19. The donor label of this sample is uncertain.

V and J are TRBV10-3 and TRBJ1-4; D possibly corresponds to TRBD1 (6 bases). V lost 6 bases and J 3 bases, leaving 11 bases between the germline ends. CDR3 length equals 14 residues. Looked up from germline, CDR1 is ENHRY and CDR2 is SYGVKD. The CDR3 nucleotides are TGTGCCATCAGGAAGGACAGATCTAATGAAAAACTGTTTTTT. It encodes CAIRKDRSNEKLFF.

The chain uses TRBV5-8 and TRBJ2-5; 12 positions agree with TRBD2. After removal of 3 bases from V and 4 bases from J, the junction contained 10 bases not matched to a gene. The CDR3 covers 17 residues. Germline CDR1 is SGHTS and CDR2 is YDEGEE. The CDR3 DNA sequence: TGTGCCAGCAGCTCTGGACTAGCGGGGTTAATCGGAGAGACCCAGTACTTC. Translated, it gives CASSSGLAGLIGETQYF.

The chain has TRBV9 and TRBJ2-1; tentatively, D is TRBD2 (6 bases). Germline CDR1 SGDLS, CDR2 YYNGEE. There are 14 residues in the CDR3. Trimming removed 6 bases at V and 8 bases at J, with 18 bases between. The CDR3 nucleotides are TGTGCCAGCACCAAGACTAGTTTAGCTGATGAGCAGTTCTTC. It is translated as CASTKTSLADEQFF. Using reference TRBV9 and TRBJ2-1 for the parts outside the CDR3, the full variable domain is DSGVTQTPKHLITATGQRVTLRCSPRSGDLSVYWYQQSLDQGLQFLIQYYNGEERAKGNILERFSAQQFPDLHSELNLSSLELGDSALYFCASTKTSLADEQFFGPGTRLTVL.

Concerning this clone itself: Mismatch with germline at one junction end may stem from a read error. The chain recombines TRBV4-1 with TRBJ2-5; possible D gene TRBD1, 6 bases. CDR3 length: 13 residues. CDR1 is MGHRA and CDR2 is YSYEKL in the germline V gene. CDR3 DNA: TGCGTCAGCTCACAGGGTGTTACGGAGACCCAGTACTTC. Amino acids: CVSSQGVTETQYF.

The chain couples TRBV9 to TRBJ2-3, with TRBD2 matching 16 bases. The J segment lost 5 bases and the V segment lost 4 bases, leaving 7 bases of the junction unmatched. The CDR3 has 17 amino acids. Looked up from germline, CDR1 is SGDLS and CDR2 is YYNGEE. The chain's CDR3 is CASSLGTSGGAVDTQYF. The CDR3 DNA follows: TGTGCCAGCAGCCTCGGGACTAGCGGGGGGGCGGTAGATACGCAGTATTTT.

The J gene is TRBJ1-2, the V gene TRBV28, with 8 bases that match TRBD1. The CDR3 is 15 amino acids. Germline V CDR1 and CDR2: MDHEN, SYDVKM. V trimming: 6 bases; J trimming: 7 bases; junction bases outside the gene matches: 13. CDR3 nucleotides: TGTGCCAGCAGGGTGATGGGTGACAGGGGTGGTGGCTACACCTTC. Translating it yields CASRVMGDRGGGYTF.

V gene TRBV5-6 combines with J gene TRBJ1-1, with D perhaps TRBD1 (5 bases). V shed 4 bases and J shed 1 base, with 17 bases lying between them. Germline V gives CDR1 SGHDT, CDR2 YYEEEE. The CDR3 extends over 16 amino acids. CDR3 nucleotide sequence: TGTGCCAGCAGCCAGATAGGGGCGGGAAAGAACACTGAAGCTTTCTTT. Amino acids: CASSQIGAGKNTEAFF. Full variable domain (rest looked up from reference TRBV5-6 and TRBJ1-1): DAGVTQSPTHLIKTRGQQVTLRCSPKSGHDTVSWYQQALGQGPQFIFQYYEEEERQRGNFPDRFSGHQFPNYSSELNVNALLLGDSALYLCASSQIGAGKNTEAFFGQGTRLTVV.

V and J are TRBV10-3 and TRBJ2-1; TRBD2 aligns across 8 bases. Trimming took 3 bases from V and 2 from J; bases not matched to a gene: 12. CDR1 is ENHRY and CDR2 is SYGVKD in the germline V gene. This CDR3 region has 18 residues. CDR3 region: CAISDGGGHITPYNEQFF. The CDR3 DNA reads as TGTGCCATCAGTGACGGGGGGGGGCATATTACCCCCTACAATGAGCAGTTCTTC.

The V and J genes are TRBV9 and TRBJ2-7; D might be TRBD1 (6 bases). Germline lookup yields CDR1 SGDLS and CDR2 YYNGEE. Trimming shortened V by 1 base and J by 2 bases, and 10 bases separated the two germline ends. The length of the CDR3 is 14 residues. The CDR3 reads CASSVSGEAYEQYF. The CDR3 DNA reads as TGTGCCAGCAGCGTATCAGGGGAAGCCTACGAGCAGTACTTC.

This chain uses TRBV5-4 with TRBJ2-5; no reliable D call. Per germline, CDR1 SGHNT and CDR2 YYREEE (reference sequence). CDR3 length: 14 residues. The germline V and J ends were trimmed by 0 bases and 5 bases, with 11 bases remaining between them. CDR3 DNA: TGTGCCAGCAGCTTGGAGGAGAGGTTCGAGACCCAGTACTTC. Protein product: CASSLEERFETQYF. Full variable domain (missing parts from reference TRBV5-4 and TRBJ2-5): ETGVTQSPTHLIKTRGQQVTLRCSSQSGHNTVSWYQQALGQGPQFIFQYYREEENGRGNFPPRFSGLQFPNYSSELNVNALELDDSALYLCASSLEERFETQYFGPGTRLLVL.

V usage is TRBV27 and J usage is TRBJ1-2; TRBD1 matches at 8 bases. This CDR3 is built from 14 residues. CDR1 is MNHEY and CDR2 is SMNVEV in the germline V gene (reference sequence). V lost 2 bases and J lost 6; bases outside the gene matches: 5. The CDR3, as DNA: TGTGCCAGCAGTTTAGCAGGGGGCTATGATGGCTACACCTTC. Translated: CASSLAGGYDGYTF.

For the CDR3, the DNA is TGTGCCAGCAGCAAGACAGGGCGGTCCTACGAGCAGTACTTC. Residues: CASSKTGRSYEQYF. The rearrangement links TRBV21-1 to TRBJ2-7; TRBD1, the table's D call, lacks a check against the DNA. TRBV21-1 is termed a pseudogene. This CDR3 contains 14 residues.

The rearrangement links TRBV7-8 to TRBJ1-6, with a tentative D call TRBD1 (5 bases). The CDR3 covers 15 residues. V was cut by 5 bases and J by 10 bases, with 18 bases left in between. In germline, CDR1 is SGHVS, CDR2 FQNEAQ. In DNA, the CDR3 is TGTGCCAGCAGCCCCAGGTGGGGGGGGGAATCACCCCTCCACTTT. Translation: CASSPRWGGESPLHF.